A selection of T cell receptor beta chains follows, all from one sample in a study of T cell repertoires in ileal Crohn's disease. Method: immunoSEQ multiplex PCR; TCRdb's copy keeps in-frame clones and lacks some. The sample holds 55,000 to 65,000 clones; around nine tenths are singletons and the top ten take approximately 2%. The sample comprised ileal tissue. These TCRs come from an adult with Crohn's disease. The CDR3 runs from the conserved cysteine through the conserved F or W. Fields, in order: D gene, J gene, clone size, V gene, CDR3 protein, CDR3 DNA. A D gene is named only where the DNA matches it firmly. Clone size is shown for a subset of rows, as once, few, many or a class of expanded clone.

TRBD1,TRBJ1-4,NA,TRBV15,CATSIGQGATNEKLFF,TGTGCCACCAGCATAGGACAGGGCGCAACTAATGAAAAACTGTTTTTT
TRBD2,TRBJ2-5,NA,TRBV28,CASSLGLAGAETQYF,TGTGCCAGCAGTTTAGGGCTAGCGGGGGCAGAGACCCAGTACTTC
TRBD2,TRBJ2-7,NA,TRBV11-2,CASSLTSGTREQYF,TGTGCCAGCAGCCTGACTAGCGGGACAAGGGAGCAGTACTTC
TRBD2,TRBJ2-5,NA,TRBV27,CASSSGLAVKPQETQYF,TGTGCCAGCAGTTCCGGACTAGCGGTCAAACCCCAAGAGACCCAGTACTTC
NA,TRBJ1-1,NA,TRBV30,CAHLYPAANTEAFF,TGTGCCCATCTGTACCCCGCGGCGAACACTGAAGCTTTCTTT
NA,TRBJ1-3,NA,TRBV15,CATSINRDTGNTIYF,TGTGCCACCAGCATAAACAGGGACACTGGAAACACCATATATTTT
NA,TRBJ1-5,NA,TRBV10-1,CASSTGNQPQHF,TGCGCCAGCAGTACAGGCAATCAGCCCCAGCATTTT
TRBD1,TRBJ1-2,NA,TRBV7-2,CASSSRTGGGPYGYTF,TGTGCCAGCAGCTCGCGGACAGGGGGTGGCCCTTATGGCTACACCTTC
NA,TRBJ2-5,NA,TRBV5-3,CARSVTGETQYF,TGTGCCAGAAGCGTAACAGGCGAGACCCAGTACTTC
TRBD1,TRBJ2-1,NA,TRBV13,CASSPNGQGGNEQFF,TGTGCCAGCAGCCCCAACGGACAGGGGGGAAATGAGCAGTTCTTC
TRBD2,TRBJ2-1,NA,TRBV6-5,CASKGGRVNEQFF,TGTGCCAGCAAAGGCGGGAGGGTCAATGAGCAGTTCTTC
NA,TRBJ1-1,NA,TRBV19,CASSMAGLNTEAFF,TGTGCCAGTAGTATGGCGGGACTTAACACTGAAGCTTTCTTT
NA,TRBJ2-1,NA,TRBV28,CASSLMAGNYNEQFF,TGTGCCAGCAGTTTGATGGCGGGAAACTACAATGAGCAGTTCTTC
NA,TRBJ1-2,NA,TRBV28,CASSLPGDGYTF,TGTGCCAGCAGCCTGCCGGGGGATGGCTACACCTTC
NA,TRBJ1-1,NA,TRBV19,CASRGARTTEAFF,TGTGCCAGTAGGGGGGCTCGGACGACTGAAGCTTTCTTT
NA,TRBJ2-2,NA,TRBV4-1,CASSRIGHPLDTGELFF,TGCGCCAGCAGCCGAATCGGTCATCCCCTTGACACCGGGGAGCTGTTTTTT
TRBD1,TRBJ2-2,NA,TRBV4-2,CASSQLGQGNTGELFF,TGTGCCAGCAGCCAATTAGGACAGGGGAACACCGGGGAGCTGTTTTTT
NA,TRBJ1-1,NA,TRBV4-1,CASSSGRGFSEAFF,TGCGCCAGCAGCTCCGGAAGGGGCTTCTCTGAAGCTTTCTTT
NA,TRBJ1-5,NA,TRBV6-1,CASRYRLYNQPQHF,TGTGCCAGCAGATACAGGTTATACAATCAGCCCCAGCATTTT
TRBD2,TRBJ2-2,once,TRBV11-2,CASSLYWRAGANTGELFF,TGTGCCAGCAGCTTATATTGGAGGGCGGGAGCGAACACCGGGGAGCTGTTTTTT
NA,TRBJ1-2,NA,TRBV2,CASSLPQTNYGYTF,TGTGCCAGCAGCCTCCCACAAACTAACTATGGCTACACCTTC
NA,TRBJ1-3,NA,TRBV30,CAWTTGSGNTIYF,TGTGCCTGGACTACAGGCTCTGGAAACACCATATATTTT
TRBD2,TRBJ2-5,NA,TRBV18,CASSRSGNQETQYF,TGTGCCAGCTCCCGTAGCGGGAATCAGGAGACCCAGTACTTC
NA,TRBJ2-3,NA,TRBV11-2,CASDVGVGTDTQYF,TGTGCCAGCGATGTAGGGGTGGGGACAGATACGCAGTATTTT
TRBD2,TRBJ2-5,NA,TRBV2,CASSEGLAGAYQETQYF,TGTGCCAGCAGTGAAGGACTAGCGGGAGCCTACCAAGAGACCCAGTACTTC
NA,TRBJ2-2,NA,TRBV6-5,CASSPTGNTGELFF,TGTGCCAGCAGCCCCACAGGGAACACCGGGGAGCTGTTTTTT
NA,TRBJ2-4,NA,TRBV7-2,CASSLAFGAQNIQYF,TGTGCCAGCAGCTTAGCTTTCGGAGCGCAAAACATTCAGTACTTC
TRBD2,TRBJ2-7,NA,TRBV19,CASSRTLAGGSYEQYF,TGTGCCAGTAGCCGAACTTTAGCGGGAGGTTCCTACGAGCAGTACTTC
NA,TRBJ2-1,NA,TRBV29-1,CSVGRDNEQFF,TGCAGCGTTGGGAGAGACAATGAGCAGTTCTTC
NA,TRBJ1-4,NA,TRBV19,CASTNNEKLFF,TGTGCCAGTACCAATAATGAAAAACTGTTTTTT
NA,TRBJ2-7,once,TRBV7-2,CASSQDSFRPEQYF,TGTGCCAGCAGCCAGGACAGTTTTCGCCCCGAGCAGTACTTC
NA,TRBJ1-4,NA,TRBV6-1,CASSELRGEKLFF,TGTGCCAGCAGTGAGCTACGGGGTGAAAAACTGTTTTTT
NA,TRBJ1-6,few,TRBV2,CASVQINSPLHF,TGTGCCAGCGTACAGATCAATTCACCCCTCCACTTT
NA,TRBJ2-7,NA,TRBV7-8,CASSLDGLEPYEQYF,TGTGCCAGCAGCTTAGATGGACTTGAACCCTACGAGCAGTACTTC
TRBD1,TRBJ1-2,NA,TRBV20-1,CSAMTGPGYTF,TGCAGTGCTATGACAGGGCCTGGCTACACCTTC
TRBD1,TRBJ1-3,few,TRBV2,CASGGQGSGNTIYF,TGTGCCAGCGGGGGACAGGGCTCTGGAAACACCATATATTTT
NA,TRBJ2-3,NA,TRBV7-9,CASSRQKDGPDTQYF,TGTGCCAGCAGCAGACAAAAAGATGGCCCAGATACGCAGTATTTT
NA,TRBJ2-1,NA,TRBV28,CASSFSVNEQFF,TGTGCCAGCAGTTTTTCTGTCAATGAGCAGTTCTTC
NA,TRBJ1-1,NA,TRBV27,CASSLGLNTEAFF,TGTGCCAGCAGTTTAGGGCTAAACACTGAAGCTTTCTTT
NA,TRBJ2-2,NA,TRBV19,CASSPQRGELFF,TGTGCCAGTAGTCCCCAGCGCGGGGAGCTGTTTTTT
NA,TRBJ2-1,NA,TRBV2,CASSEAKSEFF,TGTGCCAGCAGTGAAGCCAAATCGGAGTTCTTC
TRBD1,TRBJ2-1,NA,TRBV2,CASSTGGTEFF,TGTGCCAGCAGTACAGGGGGTACTGAGTTCTTC